This section outlines one T cell receptor beta chain sequence together with its context. Its target antigen remains unknown. Per-base qualities were not stored, and no clone one base away is much larger. The entry originates in a study of immune characterization of retroperitoneal liposarcoma (dated by TCRdb to between 2018 and 2020). Via the germline V gene, CDR1 is WSHSY and CDR2 SAAADI. V loses 5 bases, J loses 1 base, and the germline ends lie 16 bases apart. The CDR3 covers 16 residues, taking in both the cysteine and the phenylalanine. Of the read, only the CDR3 DNA is kept; its 48 bases are in frame from base 1. The library was made by PCR. The run used a NextSeq 500. Through fastp at Q25 and MiXCR, TCRdb rebuilt clones from the public reads, retaining in-frame beta chains. One record per CDR3 amino acid sequence lists the most common genes and DNA. The sample profile shows some 10,000 distinct CDR3 sequences; around 26% of them were found once. The ten largest clones capture roughly 9.1% of the sample.

The TCR originated in a female donor with retroperitoneal liposarcoma. The rearranged segments are TRBV10-2 and TRBJ2-3; the D region possibly corresponds to TRBD2 (5 bases align). The sequencing sample was made of tumor tissue. The CDR3 here reads CASSPLTRTGTDTQYF. The nucleotide sequence reads as follows: TGCGCCAGCAGTCCACTAACTAGAACGGGCACAGATACGCAGTATTTT.